This TCR beta chain stems from a study of blood T cell repertoires in COVID-19. Study in general: Donors of Cohort 3 who recovered were those that had two negative PCRs, clearance, or symptom resolution. From T cells, B-cell-depleted T cells, or PBMCs came the material, which was cDNA or gDNA.

Method: immunoSEQ multiplex PCR; TCRdb's copy keeps in-frame clones and lacks some. The sample has over 250,000 clones; approximately 90% are singletons. Self-reported history from a screening survey and questionnaire set each donor's cohort. The sample taken for sequencing was PBMCs or T cells enriched from blood (not recorded which). This clonotype was obtained from a woman aged 60-75 years in a cohort exposed to, infected with or recovered from COVID-19 (not recorded which).

As DNA, the CDR3 is TGTGCCAGTAGTCCCCCTCCGGGACAGGGCGCCTACGAGCAGTACTTC. Amino acid sequence: CASSPPPGQGAYEQYF. This rearrangement joins TRBV19 to TRBJ2-7; TRBD1 agrees at 9 bases. The CDR3 totals 16 residues. Germline V gene sequence: CDR1 LNHDA, CDR2 SQIVND (reference sequence). Trimming at V came to 5 bases and at J to 2 bases, leaving 10 bases not matched to a gene.